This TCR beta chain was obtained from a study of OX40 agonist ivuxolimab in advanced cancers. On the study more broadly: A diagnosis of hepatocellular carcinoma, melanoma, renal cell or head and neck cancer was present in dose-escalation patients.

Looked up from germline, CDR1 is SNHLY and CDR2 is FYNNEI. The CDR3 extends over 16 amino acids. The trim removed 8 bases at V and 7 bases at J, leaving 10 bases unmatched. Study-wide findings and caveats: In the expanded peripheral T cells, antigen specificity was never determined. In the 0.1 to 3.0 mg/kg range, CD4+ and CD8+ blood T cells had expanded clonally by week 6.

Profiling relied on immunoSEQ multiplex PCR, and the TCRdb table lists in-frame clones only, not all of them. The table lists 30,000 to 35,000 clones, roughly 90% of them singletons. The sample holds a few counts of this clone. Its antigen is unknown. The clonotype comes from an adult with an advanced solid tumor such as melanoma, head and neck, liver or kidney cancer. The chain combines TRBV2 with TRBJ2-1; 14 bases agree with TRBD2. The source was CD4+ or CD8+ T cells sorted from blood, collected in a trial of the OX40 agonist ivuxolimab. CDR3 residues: CASEGLAGVKSNEQFF. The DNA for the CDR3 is TGTGCCAGCGAGGGACTAGCGGGAGTTAAATCGAATGAGCAGTTCTTC.